This entry is about one TCR beta chain. Its antigen is still unknown. One base away there is no much larger clone; base qualities are not given. These data belong to a study of T cell changes during pregnancy in multiple sclerosis (dated by TCRdb to between 2019 and 2020). Looking at the study overall: Changes in the T cell repertoire over the course of pregnancy were examined in this study in women with multiple sclerosis.

The library was made by the immunoSEQ multiplex PCR assay. The immuneACCESS repertoire file appears here via TCRdb, limited to in-frame rearrangements. These files lack a portion of the clones; in checked studies, under half of the deficit traces to unresolved V genes, and the cause of the others is not known. Counted in this sample were tens of thousands of clones; approximately 90% of them appeared once. Of the sample, 0.2% is held by the ten largest clones. Including cysteine and phenylalanine, the CDR3 has 14 amino acids. Only the CDR3 DNA is retained, 42 bases long and in frame from the first base. In the germline V gene, CDR1 corresponds to KGHSH and CDR2 to LQKENI. Ends trimmed: V by 2 bases, J by 3 bases; bases unmatched to a gene: 3.

The rearranged segments are TRBV18 and TRBJ2-7, and 8 bases in between align with TRBD1. The material sequenced was CD4+ T cells from peripheral blood mononuclear cells, taken in the second trimester of pregnancy. The receptor's source is a female donor with multiple sclerosis, enrolled in a pregnancy study. For the CDR3, the sequence is CASSPSGQVYEQYF. The nucleotide sequence is TGTGCCAGCTCACCATCGGGACAGGTCTACGAGCAGTACTTC.